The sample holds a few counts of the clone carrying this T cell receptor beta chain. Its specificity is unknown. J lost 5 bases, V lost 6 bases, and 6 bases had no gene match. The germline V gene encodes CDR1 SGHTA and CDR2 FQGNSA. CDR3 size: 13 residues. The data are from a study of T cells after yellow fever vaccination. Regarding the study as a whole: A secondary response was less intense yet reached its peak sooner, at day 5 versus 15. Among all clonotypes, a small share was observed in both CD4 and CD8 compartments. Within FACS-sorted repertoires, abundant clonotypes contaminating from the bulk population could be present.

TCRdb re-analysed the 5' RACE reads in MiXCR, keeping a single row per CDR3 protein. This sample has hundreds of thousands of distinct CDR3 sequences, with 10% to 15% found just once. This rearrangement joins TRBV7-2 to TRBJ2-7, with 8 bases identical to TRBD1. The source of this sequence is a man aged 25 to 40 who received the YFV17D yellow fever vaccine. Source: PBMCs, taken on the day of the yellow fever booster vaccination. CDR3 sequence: CASSFTGGHEQYF. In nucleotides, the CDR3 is TGTGCCAGCAGTTTTACAGGGGGGCACGAGCAGTACTTC.